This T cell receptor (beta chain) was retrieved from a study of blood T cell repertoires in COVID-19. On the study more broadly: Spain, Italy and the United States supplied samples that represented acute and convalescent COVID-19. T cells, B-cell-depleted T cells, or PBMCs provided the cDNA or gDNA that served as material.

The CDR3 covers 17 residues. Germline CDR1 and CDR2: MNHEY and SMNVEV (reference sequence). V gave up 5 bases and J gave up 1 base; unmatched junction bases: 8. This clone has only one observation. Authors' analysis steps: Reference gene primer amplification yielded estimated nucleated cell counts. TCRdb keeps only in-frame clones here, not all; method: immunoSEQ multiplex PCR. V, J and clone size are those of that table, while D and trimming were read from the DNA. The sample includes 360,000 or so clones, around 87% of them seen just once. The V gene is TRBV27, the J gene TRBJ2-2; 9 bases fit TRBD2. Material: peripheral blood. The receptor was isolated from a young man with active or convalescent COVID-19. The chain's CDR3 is CASSPRGGRGNTGELFF. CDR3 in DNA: TGTGCCAGCAGTCCCCGGGGCGGGAGGGGGAACACCGGGGAGCTGTTTTTT.